The 27 T cell receptor beta chains listed next were all sequenced from one sample in a study of shared clonotypes between healthy human individuals. TCRdb's table, derived via immunoSEQ multiplex PCR, lists solely in-frame clones and lacks some. The sample has about 2.4 million clones; 80% to 95% are singletons. Sample: naive CD4+ T cells from PBMCs. The sample's subset: CD45RA+ positively selected. These TCRs come from a man aged 18-30 years in good health. Some clones in this sample may be carry-over from other donors' samples.

The rearrangement uses TRBV5-1 and TRBJ2-3; 10 positions match TRBD2. The CDR3 covers 16 residues. With V trimmed by 4 bases and J by 2 bases, 7 bases remained unmatched. Germline V lookup: CDR1 SGHRS, CDR2 YFSETQ. The CDR3 DNA sequence: TGCGCCAGCAGCAGAACTAGCGGGACTTACACAGATACGCAGTATTTT. Its protein is CASSRTSGTYTDTQYF.

The chain combines TRBV6-1 with TRBJ1-2; TRBD1 might be the D (6 bases). Germline CDR1 is MNHNS and CDR2 is SASEGT. The CDR3 totals 12 residues. Deletions cut 10 bases from V and 4 bases from J, with 13 bases between. The CDR3 coding sequence is TGTGCCACCCGGGGGCCTCTCTATGGCTACACCTTC. Protein sequence: CATRGPLYGYTF.

Only one count was recorded for this clone. J is TRBJ1-4 and V is TRBV30, with D maybe TRBD1 (5 bases). Germline-derived CDR1 and CDR2 are GTSNPN and SVGIG (reference sequence). V lost 0 bases to trimming and J lost 8 bases, with 16 bases between them. The CDR3 runs 15 residues. CDR3 nucleotides: TGTGCCTGGAGTGTACTGGGGCAGGGAGGAGAAAAACTGTTTTTT. It translates to CAWSVLGQGGEKLFF.

V usage is TRBV9 and J usage is TRBJ1-5, with D possibly matching TRBD1 (5 bases). The CDR3 is 14 residues long. With 3 bases removed from V and 9 bases from J, the gap between germline ends came to 16 bases. Germline V gene lookup returns CDR1 SGDLS and CDR2 YYNGEE. The CDR3 sequence is CASSGDPRAAPQHF. The DNA for the CDR3 is TGTGCCAGCAGCGGGGACCCCCGGGCTGCGCCCCAGCATTTT.

The J gene is TRBJ1-4, the V gene TRBV5-4; the D is unclear. CDR3 length: 13 amino acids. V lost 5 bases, J lost 8 bases, and 13 bases lay in between. Germline values: CDR1 SGHNT, CDR2 YYREEE (reference sequence). CDR3 region: CASSPGVREKLFF. In nucleotides, the CDR3 is TGTGCCAGCAGTCCAGGCGTCAGGGAAAAACTGTTTTTT.

The chain recombines TRBV10-3 with TRBJ2-2, with TRBD1 matching 7 bases. After removal of 4 bases from V and 6 bases from J, the junction contained 8 bases not matched to a gene. The CDR3 sequence is 15 residues long. Germline V gene data show CDR1 as ENHRY and CDR2 as SYGVKD. DNA of the CDR3: TGTGCCATCAGTGGTGGCAGGGGGTACCCCGGGGAGCTGTTTTTT. It codes for CAISGGRGYPGELFF.

This rearrangement joins TRBV19 to TRBJ2-7; 7 positions match TRBD2. Germline values: CDR1 LNHDA, CDR2 SQIVND (reference sequence). J lost 3 bases, V lost 4 bases, and 9 bases had no gene match. The CDR3 spans 15 residues. The CDR3 coding sequence is TGTGCCAGTAGTAGCTATTTTGGGAGGGGCTACGAGCAGTACTTC. Protein: CASSSYFGRGYEQYF.

This chain links TRBV14 with TRBJ2-3, with a weak D call TRBD2 (6 bases). There are 19 residues in the CDR3. V was pared by 1 base and J by 6 bases, with 26 bases between. Germline-derived CDR1 and CDR2 are SGHDN and FVKESK. The CDR3 region has the DNA TGTGCCAGCAGCCAAGGGTTCGGTAGGGTAGGAGGGAGATTGGATACGCAGTATTTT. It specifies CASSQGFGRVGGRLDTQYF.

Remarks on this clone: At the DNA level, this CDR3 is encoded by other sequences in the same sample as well. V gene TRBV6-1 combines with J gene TRBJ2-5, with a weak D call TRBD1 (5 bases). V lost 9 bases to trimming and J lost 5 bases, with 13 bases between them. Germline CDR1 MNHNS, CDR2 SASEGT. This CDR3 has 12 amino acids. CDR3 DNA: TGTGCCAGTAGTCAGGGTGGCGAGACCCAGTACTTC. It encodes CASSQGGETQYF.

The chain couples TRBV7-8 to TRBJ2-1, with D tentatively TRBD2 (5 bases). The V and J ends lost 0 bases and 10 bases respectively, with 16 bases between them. Germline values: CDR1 SGHVS, CDR2 FQNEAQ. The CDR3 has 15 amino acids. CDR3 residues: CASSLAGAYNVEQFF. Written as DNA, the CDR3 is TGTGCCAGCAGCTTAGCGGGAGCCTACAATGTGGAGCAGTTCTTC.

The chain has TRBV28 and TRBJ2-3; D is unclear. The CDR3 length is 15 residues. Per germline, CDR1 MDHEN and CDR2 SYDVKM. Trimming pared 2 bases from V and 2 bases from J, leaving 11 bases between. The CDR3 region is CASSLRQVNTDTQYF. CDR3 bases: TGTGCCAGCAGTTTAAGGCAGGTGAACACAGATACGCAGTATTTT. The whole variable domain, remainder taken from reference TRBV28 and TRBJ2-3, is DVKVTQSSRYLVKRTGEKVFLECVQDMDHENMFWYRQDPGLGLRLIYFSYDVKMKEKGDIPEGYSVSREKKERFSLILESASTNQTSMYLCASSLRQVNTDTQYFGPGTRLTVL.

The V call is TRBV29-1, the J call TRBJ2-7; the match to TRBD2 covers 14 bases. Trimming took 6 bases from V and 7 from J; bases not matched to a gene: 5. This CDR3 has 13 residues. CDR1 is SQVTM and CDR2 is ANQGSEA in the germline V gene. The CDR3 spells CSVPGLAGVEQYF. The CDR3 nucleotides are TGCAGCGTACCGGGACTAGCGGGAGTAGAGCAGTACTTC.

The chain couples TRBV5-1 to TRBJ1-1, with 8 bases matching TRBD1. The CDR3 is made up of 15 amino acids. The germline V gene encodes CDR1 SGHRS and CDR2 YFSETQ. J gave up 5 bases and V 1 base, and 7 bases lay outside the gene matches. DNA for the CDR3: TGCGCCAGCAGCTTGTCCCCCGACAGGGGAACTGAAGCTTTCTTT. Translated: CASSLSPDRGTEAFF.

The chain uses TRBV6-5 and TRBJ2-5; tentative D call: TRBD1 (5 bases). Per germline, CDR1 MNHEY and CDR2 SVGAGI. The CDR3 spans 16 residues. Trimming cost V 0 bases and J 2 bases, with 13 bases left between them. The CDR3 loop reads CASSYSGQGLQETQYF. CDR3 bases: TGTGCCAGCAGTTACTCAGGGCAGGGTCTACAAGAGACCCAGTACTTC.

The CDR3 DNA follows: TGTGCCAGCAGCTTAGGCCCCGGGGGGCCAGATACGCAGTATTTT. Translated: CASSLGPGGPDTQYF. V usage is TRBV7-3 and J usage is TRBJ2-3; the D gene is possibly TRBD2 (7 bases). The CDR3 has 15 amino acids. Germline V lookup: CDR1 SGHTA, CDR2 FQGTGA. V was clipped by 2 bases and J by 4 bases, with 13 bases between them.

The gene calls are TRBV27 and TRBJ2-7; D may be TRBD2 (6 bases). Germline V CDR1 and CDR2: MNHEY, SMNVEV (reference sequence). The CDR3 is 17 residues long. Trimming cost V 3 bases and J 5 bases, with 23 bases left between them. The CDR3 loop reads CASSFRTAGRGDHEQYF. CDR3 nucleotides: TGTGCCAGCAGTTTCCGCACGGCCGGGAGAGGGGACCACGAGCAGTACTTC.

V and J are TRBV11-2 and TRBJ2-1; the D call may be TRBD1 or TRBD2 (5 bases each). V dropped 5 bases and J dropped 13 bases, with 15 bases sitting between them. The CDR3 extends over 12 amino acids. CDR1 SGHAT and CDR2 FQNNGV come from the germline V gene. CDR3 sequence (DNA): TGTGCCAGCAGCCGGGGCGATACGCTTCAGTTCTTC. It yields the protein CASSRGDTLQFF.

The chain links TRBV27 to TRBJ2-2, with TRBD1 matching 8 bases. CDR1 is MNHEY and CDR2 is SMNVEV in the germline V gene (reference sequence). The CDR3 has 16 residues. V was pared by 3 bases and J by 1 base, with 4 bases of the junction left unmatched. The CDR3 loop reads CASSFGQGLNTGELFF. The DNA of the CDR3 is TGTGCCAGCAGTTTCGGACAGGGATTGAACACCGGGGAGCTGTTTTTT.

This chain joins TRBV28 and TRBJ1-2, with D maybe TRBD1 (5 bases). Germline CDR1 MDHEN, CDR2 SYDVKM. V lost 7 bases, J lost 7 bases, and 13 bases lay in between. This CDR3 has 12 residues. DNA of the CDR3: TGTGCCAGCACCGCGGGGACGGGTGGCTACACCTTC. This gives the protein CASTAGTGGYTF.

The V call is TRBV7-2, the J call TRBJ2-1; D gene ambiguous. Germline loops: CDR1 SGHTA, CDR2 FQGNSA. The CDR3 runs to 14 residues. The V end was cut by 5 bases, the J end by 1 base, with 9 bases between. The DNA for the CDR3 is TGTGCCAGCAGCCTACTTTCGTCCTACAATGAGCAGTTCTTC. Amino acids: CASSLLSSYNEQFF.

This chain uses TRBV28 with TRBJ1-2, with a possible D match to TRBD1 (5 bases). The CDR3 covers 16 residues. Germline V gene sequence: CDR1 MDHEN, CDR2 SYDVKM. Trimming cost V 6 bases and J 5 bases, with 22 bases left between them. CDR3 bases: TGTGCCAGCAGAAACCCCGGGGGGTTTGGGCGTTATGGCTACACCTTC. It translates to CASRNPGGFGRYGYTF.

This chain links TRBV2 with TRBJ2-1; 7 bases are a match to TRBD2. CDR1 and CDR2 (germline): SNHLY, FYNNEI. Losses at the gene ends were 2 bases for V and 4 bases for J; bases not matched to a gene: 14. The CDR3 consists of 18 residues. This CDR3 is CASSERDWRELGYNEQFF. The DNA for the CDR3 is TGTGCCAGCAGTGAAAGGGACTGGCGGGAGTTGGGGTACAATGAGCAGTTCTTC.

The genes are TRBV9 and TRBJ2-1; no clear D gene. From germline, CDR1 is SGDLS and CDR2 YYNGEE. Trimming stripped 0 bases from V and 0 bases from J, with 10 bases between. CDR3 length: 16 residues. CDR3 bases: TGTGCCAGCAGCGTAGAGGGCCGGAGCTCCTACAATGAGCAGTTCTTC. Protein: CASSVEGRSSYNEQFF. The full variable domain, its missing parts supplied by reference TRBV9 and TRBJ2-1, is DSGVTQTPKHLITATGQRVTLRCSPRSGDLSVYWYQQSLDQGLQFLIQYYNGEERAKGNILERFSAQQFPDLHSELNLSSLELGDSALYFCASSVEGRSSYNEQFFGPGTRLTVL.

The chain employs TRBV30 and TRBJ1-6; no firm D call. V was trimmed by 4 bases and J by 9 bases, leaving 13 bases between them. Looked up from germline, CDR1 is GTSNPN and CDR2 is SVGIG (reference sequence). CDR3 size: 13 residues. CDR3 sequence reads: CAWKYGVTSPLHF. The CDR3 coding sequence is TGTGCCTGGAAGTACGGGGTGACTTCACCCCTCCACTTT.

The genes are TRBV18 and TRBJ2-5; 10 bases line up with TRBD1. CDR3 size: 15 residues. CDR1 KGHSH and CDR2 LQKENI come from the germline V gene. The ends lost 3 bases at V and 4 bases at J; junction bases unmatched: 5. The CDR3 here is CASSPPGDRGETQYF. The CDR3 DNA follows: TGTGCCAGCTCACCCCCGGGGGACAGGGGAGAGACCCAGTACTTC.

The genes are TRBV14 and TRBJ2-7; D uncertain. Between the trimmed V and J ends, which lost 6 bases and 3 bases, there was a span of 21 bases. Germline CDR1 SGHDN, CDR2 FVKESK. The CDR3 covers 16 residues. CDR3 protein: CASSFGGKVRIYEQYF. The DNA of the CDR3 is TGTGCCAGCAGTTTCGGCGGCAAGGTCAGAATCTACGAGCAGTACTTC.

This sequence joins TRBV5-1 and TRBJ2-3, with a tentative D call TRBD1 (6 bases). The germline V and J ends were trimmed by 0 bases and 4 bases, with 15 bases remaining between them. CDR1 is SGHRS, CDR2 YFSETQ, per germline. This CDR3 has 16 amino acids. The CDR3 nucleotides are TGCGCCAGCAGCTTGGCGCCACAGGGAACAGCAGATACGCAGTATTTT. Translating gives CASSLAPQGTADTQYF.